The clone carrying this TCR beta chain was seen only a few times. Its target is unknown. Sequencing was performed with immunoSEQ multiplex PCR; in TCRdb, only in-frame clones are kept and a portion is missing. The repertoire consists of tens of thousands of clones, with approximately 86% occurring once and the leading ten covering around 2%. Germline values: CDR1 SNHLY, CDR2 FYNNEI. This CDR3 has 12 residues. V lost 6 bases and J lost 2, with 8 bases in between. This sample was taken from a study of ipilimumab plus nivolumab after autologous stem cell transplantation. Overall study: Patients received a median of about 5 ipilimumab and about 8 nivolumab doses. The DLBCL cohort had primary refractory and relapsed disease, with 18-month progression-free survival of roughly 86% and 30%.

Study results and limitations: TCR repertoire, Treg phenotype and gut microbiota reportedly support more study of this approach.

The sequencing here drew on PBMCs, taken in a trial of ipilimumab plus nivolumab as post-transplant consolidation. This sequence joins TRBV2 and TRBJ2-7; weak D call: TRBD1 (5 bases). This clonotype was obtained from a male donor with diffuse large B-cell lymphoma. The CDR3 nucleotides read TGTGCCAGCAGACAGGCTACCTACGAGCAGTACTTC. Translating gives CASRQATYEQYF.